Following are 3 T cell receptor beta chains from one sample sequenced in a study of blood T cell repertoires in COVID-19. Using immunoSEQ multiplex PCR, the repertoire was profiled, and TCRdb retains in-frame clones only, with some absent. The top ten hold roughly 2.9% of the sample, which has about 180,000 clones, about 88% seen once. Sequenced input: peripheral blood. The receptors here all came from a woman between 25 and 40 years old with active or convalescent COVID-19.

The chain links TRBV4-1 to TRBJ2-2; D unresolved. Germline V CDR1 and CDR2: MGHRA, YSYEKL. The V and J ends lost 1 base and 7 bases respectively, with 13 bases between them. This CDR3 has 15 amino acids. The CDR3 here is CASSQVPLSGGELFF. CDR3 DNA sequence: TGCGCCAGCAGCCAAGTACCACTGAGTGGCGGGGAGCTGTTTTTT.

This clone occurred a few times. This chain uses TRBV30 with TRBJ1-3, with D perhaps matching TRBD1 (5 bases). Trimming cost V 3 bases and J 1 base, with 10 bases left between them. The CDR3 contains 14 residues. Germline V gene lookup returns CDR1 GTSNPN and CDR2 SVGIG (reference sequence). In DNA, the CDR3 is TGTGCCTGGAGGGGGCCTGAATCTGGAAACACCATATATTTT. Amino acid sequence: CAWRGPESGNTIYF.

The CDR3 DNA follows: TGTGCCAGCAGTACCTGGGGGGTGAACACTGAAGCTTTCTTT. Translating gives CASSTWGVNTEAFF. The chain uses TRBV6-6 and TRBJ1-1; a weak D match, TRBD1 (5 bases). This CDR3 has 14 residues. Germline V gene lookup returns CDR1 MNHNY and CDR2 SVGAGI (reference sequence). V was trimmed by 5 bases and J by 0 bases, leaving 10 bases between them.